Each of the 25 T cell receptor beta chains below was sequenced from the same sample in a study of CD8+ T cells in alopecia areata. Treatment: oral pan-JAK inhibitor, 5-10 mg twice daily. Extracted RNA was reverse transcribed, and the resulting cDNA served as sequencing template. TCRdb keeps only in-frame clones here, not all; method: immunoSEQ multiplex PCR. The sample includes nearly 95,000 clones, just over 70% of them seen just once. The sequenced sample was CD8+ T cells sorted from blood, obtained around week 44, from a patient treated with tofacitinib. These TCRs come from a human donor with alopecia areata.

J is TRBJ2-7 and V is TRBV29-1; D gene ambiguous. The ends were cut back, 1 base at V and 7 bases at J, with 11 bases in the middle. Per germline, CDR1 SQVTM and CDR2 ANQGSEA. The CDR3 loop spans 12 amino acids. The CDR3 DNA sequence: TGCAGCGTTGAAGGTACTTTGAGGGAGCAGTACTTC. It codes for CSVEGTLREQYF.

This clone was detected once. This sequence joins TRBV4-3 and TRBJ2-2; D possibly uses TRBD1 or TRBD2 (6 bases each). Germline CDR1 LGHNA, CDR2 YSLEER. CDR3 length: 16 residues. Trimming stripped 1 base from V and 2 bases from J, with 11 bases between. In DNA form, the CDR3 reads TGCGCCAGCAGCCAAGCGGGGGCAGCCAACACCGGGGAGCTGTTTTTT. This sequence encodes CASSQAGAANTGELFF.

The chain joins TRBV25-1 to TRBJ2-5, with a weak D call TRBD1 (5 bases). Matching the DNA end better, TRBJ2-7 makes the J call doubtful. CDR1 MGHDK and CDR2 SYGVNS come from the germline V gene. The CDR3 sequence is 12 residues long. As DNA, the CDR3 is TGTGCCAGCAGCTTAGGGGCCTACGAGCAGTACTTC. Translated, it gives CASSLGAYEQYF.

With respect to this clone: This sample includes further DNA sequences coding for the same CDR3. This rearrangement joins TRBV19 to TRBJ2-7, with 11 bases lining up with TRBD1. Trimming cost V 5 bases and J 5 bases; bases outside gene matches: 5. This CDR3 comprises 14 residues. Germline CDR1 and CDR2: LNHDA and SQIVND (reference sequence). The CDR3: CASSPGTGGNEQYF. DNA of the CDR3: TGTGCCAGTAGTCCCGGGACAGGGGGAAACGAGCAGTACTTC.

The V call is TRBV19, the J call TRBJ2-1; 8 nucleotides line up with TRBD1. This CDR3 has 12 residues. Losses at the gene ends were 8 bases for V and 3 bases for J; bases not matched to a gene: 0. Germline loops: CDR1 LNHDA, CDR2 SQIVND (reference sequence). CDR3 DNA: TGTGCCAGTGGACAGGGCTACAATGAGCAGTTCTTC. It translates to CASGQGYNEQFF.

This clone was detected a few times. This chain connects TRBV6-5 to TRBJ1-5, with unresolved D. Germline lookup yields CDR1 MNHEY and CDR2 SVGAGI. V was cut by 1 base and J by 4 bases, with 2 bases left in between. The length of the CDR3 is 12 residues. The CDR3 coding sequence is TGTGCCAGCAGTTACTTTAATCAGCCCCAGCATTTT. Encoded protein: CASSYFNQPQHF.

The chain carries TRBV11-2 and TRBJ1-5, with 7 positions matching TRBD1. With 4 bases clipped from V and 7 bases from J, the junction kept 7 bases outside the gene matches. The CDR3 has 14 residues. CDR1 is SGHAT and CDR2 is FQNNGV in the germline V gene. For the CDR3, the DNA is TGTGCCAGCAGCTCGGGGCGACAGGGCCAGCCCCAGCATTTT. Its protein is CASSSGRQGQPQHF.

The chain couples TRBV10-2 to TRBJ2-1; 8 bases agree with TRBD2. Losses at the gene ends were 3 bases for V and 5 bases for J; bases not matched to a gene: 6. The CDR3 has 15 amino acids. Germline CDR1 and CDR2: WSHSY and SAAADI. CDR3 amino acids: CASSDRGGLNNEQFF. CDR3 nucleotides: TGCGCCAGCAGTGATCGGGGGGGCCTTAACAATGAGCAGTTCTTC.

The rearrangement uses TRBV10-3 and TRBJ2-3; either TRBD1 or TRBD2 may fit D (7 bases each). This CDR3 contains 18 residues. Per the germline V gene, CDR1 is ENHRY and CDR2 is SYGVKD. Trimming left V 2 bases short and J 2 bases short, with 20 bases between. The CDR3 DNA follows: TGTGCCATCAGTGAGACGCAGGGAGGGGGCAGTGCCACAGATACGCAGTATTTT. Encoded protein: CAISETQGGGSATDTQYF.

The genes are TRBV4-3 and TRBJ2-3; 7 bases are a match to TRBD2. Germline-derived CDR1 and CDR2 are LGHNA and YSLEER. V shed 4 bases, J shed 6 bases, and the junction held 7 bases outside the gene matches. The CDR3 consists of 14 residues. The DNA of the CDR3 is TGCGCCAGCAGCCGGGGACTAACCCCGGATACGCAGTATTTT. Protein product: CASSRGLTPDTQYF.

This rearrangement joins TRBV29-1 to TRBJ2-3, with TRBD1 as a possible D gene (6 bases). Trimming pared 1 base from V and 0 bases from J, leaving 14 bases between. This CDR3 region has 16 residues. Germline V gene data show CDR1 as SQVTM and CDR2 as ANQGSEA. CDR3 residues: CSVEGTAEASTDTQYF. The CDR3 bases are TGCAGCGTTGAAGGGACAGCTGAAGCTAGCACAGATACGCAGTATTTT.

This sequence joins TRBV5-6 and TRBJ1-5; 7 positions match TRBD1. V dropped 4 bases and J dropped 4; count of bases not matched to a gene: 8. CDR3 size: 15 residues. The germline V gene encodes CDR1 SGHDT and CDR2 YYEEEE. The DNA of the CDR3 is TGTGCCAGCAGCCTCCAGGGACAGCTAAATCAGCCCCAGCATTTT. It is translated as CASSLQGQLNQPQHF.

The count of this clone is one. The V call is TRBV11-3, the J call TRBJ2-7; possibly TRBD1 for D (6 bases). Per the germline V gene, CDR1 is SGHNT and CDR2 is YENEEA. The CDR3 spans 14 residues. V lost 2 bases to trimming and J lost 9 bases, with 17 bases between them. The DNA of the CDR3 is TGTGCCAGCAGCTTACGGGACATGGGATCCGTGCAGTACTTC. Residues: CASSLRDMGSVQYF.

This clone has more than one count but fewer than ten. V usage is TRBV11-2 and J usage is TRBJ2-7; 7 bases agree with TRBD1. The germline V gene has CDR1 SGHAT and CDR2 FQNNGV. The ends lost 0 bases at V and 4 bases at J; junction bases unmatched: 0. The CDR3 contains 13 residues. The CDR3: CASSLEQGYEQYF. CDR3 DNA sequence: TGTGCCAGCAGCTTAGAACAGGGGTACGAGCAGTACTTC.

The rearrangement uses TRBV15 and TRBJ1-4, with TRBD1 as a possible D gene (5 bases). Trimming took 1 base from V and 8 from J, leaving 11 bases between them. This CDR3 contains 14 residues. In germline, CDR1 is LNHNV, CDR2 YYDKDF (reference sequence). CDR3 residues: CATSRAGQLEKLFF. In DNA, the CDR3 is TGTGCCACCAGCAGAGCGGGGCAGCTCGAAAAACTGTTTTTT. The complete variable domain, with remaining parts taken from reference TRBV15 and TRBJ1-4, reads DAMVIQNPRYQVTQFGKPVTLSCSQTLNHNVMYWYQQKSSQAPKLLFHYYDKDFNNEADTPDNFQSRRPNTSFCFLDIRSPGLGDTAMYLCATSRAGQLEKLFFGSGTQLSVL.

This chain connects TRBV6-4 to TRBJ1-2, with 9 bases lining up with TRBD1. The germline V gene has CDR1 MRHNA and CDR2 SNTAGT. J was trimmed by 2 bases and V by 7 bases; bases with no gene match: 8. The CDR3 extends over 15 amino acids. In nucleotides, the CDR3 is TGTGCCAGCAAACCGGGACAGGGCGGGAACTATGGCTACACCTTC. This translates into CASKPGQGGNYGYTF.

V gene TRBV4-2 combines with J gene TRBJ2-7; D possibly uses TRBD1 or TRBD2 (5 bases each). Germline CDR1 is LGHNA and CDR2 is YNFKEQ. Trimming cost V 1 base and J 2 bases, with 9 bases left between them. This CDR3 has 14 residues. The CDR3 DNA reads TGTGCCAGCAGCCAAGGGGGACCCGCCTACGAGCAGTACTTC. It is translated as CASSQGGPAYEQYF.

The V call is TRBV30, the J call TRBJ2-7; 10 bases match TRBD1. Germline trimming cut 5 bases from V and 3 bases from J; bases unmatched to any gene: 7. CDR1 is GTSNPN, CDR2 SVGIG, per germline (reference sequence). CDR3 length equals 14 residues. For the CDR3, the DNA is TGTGCCTGGGCATGGGGACAGGGGAACTACGAGCAGTACTTC. Translated: CAWAWGQGNYEQYF. Full variable domain (rest looked up from reference TRBV30 and TRBJ2-7): SQTIHQWPATLVQPVGSPLSLECTVEGTSNPNLYWYRQAAGRGLQLLFYSVGIGQISSEVPQNLSASRPQDRQFILSSKKLLLSDSGFYLCAWAWGQGNYEQYFGPGTRLTVT.

The chain uses TRBV19 and TRBJ1-1, with TRBD1 identical over 11 bases. CDR3 length equals 14 residues. Germline V gene data show CDR1 as LNHDA and CDR2 as SQIVND (reference sequence). V lost 3 bases, J lost 4 bases, and 1 base stayed unmatched. Here the CDR3 DNA reads TGTGCCAGTAGTATCGGGACAGGGGGCACTGAAGCTTTCTTT. This encodes CASSIGTGGTEAFF. Filled out from reference TRBV19 and TRBJ1-1, the complete variable domain reads DGGITQSPKYLFRKEGQNVTLSCEQNLNHDAMYWYRQDPGQGLRLIYYSQIVNDFQKGDIAEGYSVSREKKESFPLTVTSAQKNPTAFYLCASSIGTGGTEAFFGQGTRLTVV.

The chain employs TRBV11-3 and TRBJ2-1; 9 positions match TRBD1. Germline V gene sequence: CDR1 SGHNT, CDR2 YENEEA. This CDR3 has 14 residues. The ends lost 4 bases at V and 8 bases at J; junction bases unmatched: 6. This CDR3 is CASSSDRGRDEQFF. CDR3 in DNA: TGTGCCAGCAGCTCGGACAGGGGTCGGGATGAGCAGTTCTTC.

This chain uses TRBV29-1 with TRBJ2-1; 8 bases fit TRBD1. V was clipped by 5 bases and J by 6 bases; unmatched bases: 6. CDR1 and CDR2 (germline): SQVTM, ANQGSEA. The CDR3 loop spans 13 amino acids. The CDR3: CSVSRQGFNEQFF. The CDR3 DNA reads TGCAGCGTTTCTCGACAGGGGTTCAATGAGCAGTTCTTC.

The table lists this clone with a count of one. The CDR3 DNA is TGTGCCAGCAGCCCATCGCGGGGGTCCCGCACCGAGCAGTTCTTC. It encodes CASSPSRGSRTEQFF. The V gene is TRBV9, the J gene TRBJ2-1; TRBD2 aligns across 7 bases. The V and J ends lost 4 bases and 10 bases, in that order; junction bases with no gene match: 14. This CDR3 is 15 amino acids long. CDR1 is SGDLS and CDR2 is YYNGEE in the germline V gene.

The chain combines TRBV29-1 with TRBJ1-2; no clear D. V lost 1 base, J lost 4 bases, and 10 bases lay in between. Germline CDR1 and CDR2: SQVTM and ANQGSEA. This CDR3 spans 13 amino acids. CDR3 nucleotides: TGCAGCGTTGAAGTGGAAAGGGTCTATGGCTACACCTTC. Translating gives CSVEVERVYGYTF.

This clone occurred a few times. This sequence joins TRBV12-5 and TRBJ2-1; tentative D call: TRBD2 (6 bases). The CDR3 covers 12 residues. V shed 4 bases and J shed 9 bases, with 10 bases lying between them. Germline CDR1 and CDR2: LGHNT and FRNRAP. This chain's CDR3 is CASGYAGTEQFF. The CDR3 region has the DNA TGTGCTAGTGGTTATGCGGGGACTGAGCAGTTCTTC. Full variable domain (outside the CDR3, taken from reference TRBV12-5 and TRBJ2-1): DARVTQTPRHKVTEMGQEVTMRCQPILGHNTVFWYRQTMMQGLELLAYFRNRAPLDDSGMPKDRFSAEMPDATLATLKIQPSEPRDSAVYFCASGYAGTEQFFGPGTRLTVL.

This chain uses TRBV30 with TRBJ2-7; 7 nucleotides line up with TRBD1. Per the germline V gene, CDR1 is GTSNPN and CDR2 is SVGIG (reference sequence). CDR3 length: 15 amino acids. V lost 2 bases to trimming and J lost 6 bases; unmatched junction nucleotides: 13. CDR3 nucleotides: TGTGCCTGGAGTTTCCCCTCGACAGGGCGCTTCGAGCAGTACTTC. As protein: CAWSFPSTGRFEQYF.